Included here is one T cell receptor (beta chain) sequence, with context. The data are from a study of beta chain features in type 1 diabetes. The isolated RNA, all of it, was reverse transcribed, so expressed TCRB transcripts were what got sequenced. Method: immunoSEQ multiplex PCR; TCRdb's copy keeps in-frame clones and lacks some. Of fewer than 650,000 clones in the sample, roughly 15% were seen once. Deletions cut 6 bases from V and 5 bases from J, with 12 bases between. The CDR3 totals 13 residues. Per germline, CDR1 MNHEY and CDR2 SMNVEV (reference sequence). The sequenced sample consisted of naive CD4+ T cells from blood. The chain links TRBV27 to TRBJ2-3, with a possible D match to TRBD1 (7 bases). The TCR was taken from a man aged 18 to 35 in good health. DNA of the CDR3: TGTGCCAGCAGAAGACAGGGAGGAGATACGCAGTATTTT. Translation gives CASRRQGGDTQYF.